Given below is one T cell receptor beta chain in context. What it binds is unknown. This entry belongs to a study of shared clonotypes between healthy human individuals. Overall study results and limits: A reduction in generation probabilities was seen for non-shared clonotypes relative to those shared by all four donors.

Sequencing used immunoSEQ multiplex PCR; TCRdb keeps in-frame clones, though not all of them. This table holds about 2 million clones, over 85% found once. Per the germline V gene, CDR1 is SGHTS and CDR2 is YDEGEE. This CDR3 contains 11 residues. Trimming took off 6 bases at V and 7 bases at J, with 10 bases between the two ends. The TCR was taken from a man between 18 and 29 years old in good health. J is TRBJ1-2 and V is TRBV5-8; D unclear. The specimen sequenced was naive CD4+ T cells sorted from blood. Regarding subset: CD45RA+ positively selected. CDR3 DNA: TGTGCCAGCACCATCCCGAGTGGCTACACCTTC. Protein product: CASTIPSGYTF.